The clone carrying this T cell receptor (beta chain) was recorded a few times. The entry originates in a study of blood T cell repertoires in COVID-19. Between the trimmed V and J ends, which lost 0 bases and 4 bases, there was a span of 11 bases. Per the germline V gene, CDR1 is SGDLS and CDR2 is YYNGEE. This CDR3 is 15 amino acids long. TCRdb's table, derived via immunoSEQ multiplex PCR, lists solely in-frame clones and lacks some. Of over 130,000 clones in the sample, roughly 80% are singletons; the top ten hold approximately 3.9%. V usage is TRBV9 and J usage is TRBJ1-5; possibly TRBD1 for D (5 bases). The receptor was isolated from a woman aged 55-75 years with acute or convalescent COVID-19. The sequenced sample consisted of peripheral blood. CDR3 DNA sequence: TGTGCCAGCAGCGTAGCCGGGGGTGAAAATCAGCCCCAGCATTTT. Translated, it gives CASSVAGGENQPQHF.